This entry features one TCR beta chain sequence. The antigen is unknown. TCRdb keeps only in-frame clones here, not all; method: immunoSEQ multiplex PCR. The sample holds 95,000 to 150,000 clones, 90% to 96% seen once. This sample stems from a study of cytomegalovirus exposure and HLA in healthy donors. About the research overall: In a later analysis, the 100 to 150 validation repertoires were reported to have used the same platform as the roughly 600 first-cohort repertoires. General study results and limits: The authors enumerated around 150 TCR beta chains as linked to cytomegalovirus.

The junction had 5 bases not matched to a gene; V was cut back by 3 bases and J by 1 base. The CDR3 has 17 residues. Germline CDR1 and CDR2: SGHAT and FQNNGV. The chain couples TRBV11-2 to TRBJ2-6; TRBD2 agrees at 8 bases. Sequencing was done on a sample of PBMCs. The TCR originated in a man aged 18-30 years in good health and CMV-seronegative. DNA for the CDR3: TGTGCCAGCAGCTTTCCAGCGGGAGTATCTGGGGCCAACGTCCTGACTTTC. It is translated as CASSFPAGVSGANVLTF. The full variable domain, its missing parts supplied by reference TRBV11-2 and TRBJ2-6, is EAGVAQSPRYKIIEKRQSVAFWCNPISGHATLYWYQQILGQGPKLLIQFQNNGVVDDSQLPKDRFSAERLKGVDSTLKIQPAKLEDSAVYLCASSFPAGVSGANVLTFGAGSRLTVL.